This T cell receptor (beta chain) appears in the sequencing data of a study of blood T cell repertoires in COVID-19. CDR1 GTSNPN and CDR2 SVGIG come from the germline V gene (reference sequence). V was pared by 2 bases and J by 3 bases, with 3 bases of the junction left unmatched. CDR3 length equals 14 residues. Some clones are missing from TCRdb's copy, which holds only in-frame ones; the method was immunoSEQ multiplex PCR. The data contain 30,000 to 40,000 clones, around 80% of them singletons. Input material: peripheral blood. The rearrangement links TRBV30 to TRBJ2-2; TRBD1 matches at 7 bases. This clonotype was obtained from a man aged 80 or over with active or convalescent COVID-19. The CDR3 is CAWSRGTDTGELFF. The CDR3 DNA reads as TGTGCCTGGAGTAGGGGGACAGACACCGGGGAGCTGTTTTTT.